The text below deals with one TCR beta chain. The antigen remains unidentified. The germline CDR1 and CDR2 sequences are SGHRS and YFSETQ. V lost 4 bases and J 6 bases, leaving 8 bases between the germline ends. This CDR3 comprises 11 residues. For every donor, a draw yielded about 9.7 milliliters of peripheral blood. Sample-barcoded 5' priming and a J-beta primer mix drove a second PCR of roughly 6 to 12 cycles. Each cDNA molecule, via a template-switch adaptor with 12 random nucleotides, was tagged. CDR3-containing paired-end reads numbering at least 2.5 million came from each sample. Each CDR3 protein gets one entry after TCRdb re-called the 5' RACE reads with MiXCR. The table has 780,000 or so distinct CDR3 sequences, 40% to 65% seen once. The data belong to a study of blood T cells in healthy people across ages. Study results and limitations: Diversity of TCR beta per million T cells declined in a roughly linear way with age.

This clonotype originated in a man aged 80 or over in good health. V usage is TRBV5-1 and J usage is TRBJ2-7; D may be TRBD1 or TRBD2 (5 bases each). What was sequenced was blood. The CDR3 sequence: CASSGGSEQYF. CDR3 bases: TGCGCCAGCAGCGGGGGTAGCGAGCAGTACTTC.